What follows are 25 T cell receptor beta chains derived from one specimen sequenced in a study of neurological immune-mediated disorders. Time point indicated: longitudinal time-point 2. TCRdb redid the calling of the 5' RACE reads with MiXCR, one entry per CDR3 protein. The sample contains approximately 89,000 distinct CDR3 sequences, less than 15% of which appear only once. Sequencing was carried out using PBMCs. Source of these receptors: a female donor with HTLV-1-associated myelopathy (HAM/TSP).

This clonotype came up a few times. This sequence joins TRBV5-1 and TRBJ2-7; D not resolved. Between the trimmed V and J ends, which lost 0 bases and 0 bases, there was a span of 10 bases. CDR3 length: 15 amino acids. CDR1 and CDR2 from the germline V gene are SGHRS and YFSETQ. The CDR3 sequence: CASSLVGSSSYEQYF. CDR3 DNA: TGCGCCAGCAGCTTGGTTGGCTCCAGCTCCTACGAGCAGTACTTC. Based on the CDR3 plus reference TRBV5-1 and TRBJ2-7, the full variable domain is KAGVTQTPRYLIKTRGQQVTLSCSPISGHRSVSWYQQTPGQGLQFLFEYFSETQRNKGNFPGRFSGRQFSNSRSEMNVSTLELGDSALYLCASSLVGSSSYEQYFGPGTRLTVT.

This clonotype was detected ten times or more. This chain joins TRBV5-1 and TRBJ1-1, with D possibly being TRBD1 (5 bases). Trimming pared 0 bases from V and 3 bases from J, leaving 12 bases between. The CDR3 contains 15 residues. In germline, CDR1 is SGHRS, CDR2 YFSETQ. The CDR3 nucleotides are TGCGCCAGCAGCTTGGTAACGGGGCTGGACACTGAAGCTTTCTTT. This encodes CASSLVTGLDTEAFF.

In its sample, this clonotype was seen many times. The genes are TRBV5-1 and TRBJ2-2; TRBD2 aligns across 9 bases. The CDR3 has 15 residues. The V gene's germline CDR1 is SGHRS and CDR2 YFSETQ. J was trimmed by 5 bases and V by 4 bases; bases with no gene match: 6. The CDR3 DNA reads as TGCGCCAGCAGCGGCGGGACTAGCTCGACCGGGGAGCTGTTTTTT. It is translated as CASSGGTSSTGELFF.

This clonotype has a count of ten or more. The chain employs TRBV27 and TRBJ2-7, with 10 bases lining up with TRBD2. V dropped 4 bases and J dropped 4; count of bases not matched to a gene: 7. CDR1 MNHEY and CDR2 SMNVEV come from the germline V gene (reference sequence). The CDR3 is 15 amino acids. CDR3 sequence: CASSSSGLAMYEQYF. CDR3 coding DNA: TGTGCCAGCAGTTCATCGGGACTAGCGATGTACGAGCAGTACTTC.

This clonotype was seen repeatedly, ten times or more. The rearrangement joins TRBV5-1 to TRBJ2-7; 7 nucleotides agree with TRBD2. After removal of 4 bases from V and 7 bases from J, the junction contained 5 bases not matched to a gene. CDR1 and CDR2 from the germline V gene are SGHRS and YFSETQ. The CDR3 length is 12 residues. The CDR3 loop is CASSLDGGEQYF. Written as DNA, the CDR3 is TGCGCCAGCAGCCTGGACGGGGGGGAGCAGTACTTC.

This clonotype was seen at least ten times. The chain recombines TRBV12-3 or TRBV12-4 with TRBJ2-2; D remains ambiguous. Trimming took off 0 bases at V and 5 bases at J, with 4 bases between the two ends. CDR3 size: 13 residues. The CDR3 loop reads CASSLARTGELFF. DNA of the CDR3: TGTGCCAGCAGTTTAGCCCGGACCGGGGAGCTGTTTTTT.

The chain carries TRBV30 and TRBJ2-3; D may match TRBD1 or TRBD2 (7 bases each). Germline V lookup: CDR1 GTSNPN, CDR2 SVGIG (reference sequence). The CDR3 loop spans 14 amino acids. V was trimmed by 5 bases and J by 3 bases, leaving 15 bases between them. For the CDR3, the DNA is TGTGCCTGGGGCCAGGGGGGGGCTACAGATACGCAGTATTTT. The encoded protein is CAWGQGGATDTQYF. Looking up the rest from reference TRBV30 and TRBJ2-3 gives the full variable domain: SQTIHQWPATLVQPVGSPLSLECTVEGTSNPNLYWYRQAAGRGLQLLFYSVGIGQISSEVPQNLSASRPQDRQFILSSKKLLLSDSGFYLCAWGQGGATDTQYFGPGTRLTVL.

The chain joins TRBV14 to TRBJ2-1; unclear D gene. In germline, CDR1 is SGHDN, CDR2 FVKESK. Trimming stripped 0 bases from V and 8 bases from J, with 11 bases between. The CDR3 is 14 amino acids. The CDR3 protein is CASSQEPGHDEQFF. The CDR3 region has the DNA TGTGCCAGCAGCCAAGAACCCGGCCACGATGAGCAGTTCTTC.

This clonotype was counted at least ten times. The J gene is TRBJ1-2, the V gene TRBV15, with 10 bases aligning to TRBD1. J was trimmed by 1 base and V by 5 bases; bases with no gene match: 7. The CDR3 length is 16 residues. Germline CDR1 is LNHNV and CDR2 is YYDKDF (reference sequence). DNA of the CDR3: TGTGCCACCAGCGACCGGGACAGGGGTTTTAACTATGGCTACACCTTC. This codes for CATSDRDRGFNYGYTF. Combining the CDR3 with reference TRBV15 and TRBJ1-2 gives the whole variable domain DAMVIQNPRYQVTQFGKPVTLSCSQTLNHNVMYWYQQKSSQAPKLLFHYYDKDFNNEADTPDNFQSRRPNTSFCFLDIRSPGLGDTAMYLCATSDRDRGFNYGYTFGSGTRLTVV.

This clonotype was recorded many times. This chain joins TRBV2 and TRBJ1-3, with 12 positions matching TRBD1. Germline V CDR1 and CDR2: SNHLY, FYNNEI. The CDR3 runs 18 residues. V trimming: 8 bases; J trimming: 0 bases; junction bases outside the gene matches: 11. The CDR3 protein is CASAGPGTGGSSGNTIYF. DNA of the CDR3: TGTGCCAGCGCCGGACCTGGGACAGGGGGCAGCTCTGGAAACACCATATATTTT.

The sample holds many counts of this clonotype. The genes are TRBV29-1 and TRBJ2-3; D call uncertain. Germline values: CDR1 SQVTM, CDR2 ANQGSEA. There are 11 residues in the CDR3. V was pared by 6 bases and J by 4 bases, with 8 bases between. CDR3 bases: TGCAGCGTCGGCCAGCCAGATACGCAGTATTTT. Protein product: CSVGQPDTQYF.

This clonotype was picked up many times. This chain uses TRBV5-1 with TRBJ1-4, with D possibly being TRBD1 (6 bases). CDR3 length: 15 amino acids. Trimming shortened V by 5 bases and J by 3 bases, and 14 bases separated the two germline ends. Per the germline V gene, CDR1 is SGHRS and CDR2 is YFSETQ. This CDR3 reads CASRRDTSPNEKLFF. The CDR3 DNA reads TGCGCCAGCAGAAGGGACACCTCCCCTAATGAAAAACTGTTTTTT.

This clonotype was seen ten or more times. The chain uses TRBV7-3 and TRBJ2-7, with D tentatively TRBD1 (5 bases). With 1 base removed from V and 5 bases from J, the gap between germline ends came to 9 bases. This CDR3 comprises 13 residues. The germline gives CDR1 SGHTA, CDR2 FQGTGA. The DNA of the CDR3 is TGTGCCAGCAGCTTAATGGCAGGGCACGAGCAGTACTTC. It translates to CASSLMAGHEQYF.

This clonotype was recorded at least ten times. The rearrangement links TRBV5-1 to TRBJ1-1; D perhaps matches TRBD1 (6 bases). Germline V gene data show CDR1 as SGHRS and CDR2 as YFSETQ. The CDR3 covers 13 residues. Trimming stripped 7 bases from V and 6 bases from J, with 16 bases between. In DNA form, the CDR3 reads TGCGCCAGCCAAACAGGGTTCACCTCTGAAGCTTTCTTT. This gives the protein CASQTGFTSEAFF.

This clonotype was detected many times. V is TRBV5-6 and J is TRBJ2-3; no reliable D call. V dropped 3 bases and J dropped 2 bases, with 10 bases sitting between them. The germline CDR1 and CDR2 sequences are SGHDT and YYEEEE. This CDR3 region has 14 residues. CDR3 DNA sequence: TGTGCCAGCAGCTCTCGGGCCTTCACAGATACGCAGTATTTT. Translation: CASSSRAFTDTQYF.

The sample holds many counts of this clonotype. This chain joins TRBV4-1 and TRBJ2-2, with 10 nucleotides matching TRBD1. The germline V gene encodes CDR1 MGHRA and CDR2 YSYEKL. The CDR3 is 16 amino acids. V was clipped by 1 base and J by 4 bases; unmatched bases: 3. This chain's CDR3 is CASSQGQGARTGELFF. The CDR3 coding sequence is TGCGCCAGCAGCCAAGGACAGGGGGCGCGCACCGGGGAGCTGTTTTTT.

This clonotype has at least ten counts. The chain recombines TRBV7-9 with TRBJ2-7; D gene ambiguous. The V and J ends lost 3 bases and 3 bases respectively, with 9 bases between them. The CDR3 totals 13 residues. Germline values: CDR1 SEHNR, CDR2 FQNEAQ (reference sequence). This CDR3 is CASSLSQSYEQYF. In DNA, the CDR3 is TGTGCCAGCAGCTTGTCACAGAGCTACGAGCAGTACTTC.

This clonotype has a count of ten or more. CDR3 protein: CASSPEPRQTGELFF. In DNA form, the CDR3 reads TGTGCCAGCAGCCCGGAACCCAGACAGACCGGGGAGCTGTTTTTT. The chain uses TRBV5-5 and TRBJ2-2; the D gene is possibly TRBD1 (5 bases). Germline assignment: CDR1 SGHKS and CDR2 YYEKEE (reference sequence). Trimming cost V 4 bases and J 5 bases, with 15 bases left between them. The CDR3 totals 15 residues.

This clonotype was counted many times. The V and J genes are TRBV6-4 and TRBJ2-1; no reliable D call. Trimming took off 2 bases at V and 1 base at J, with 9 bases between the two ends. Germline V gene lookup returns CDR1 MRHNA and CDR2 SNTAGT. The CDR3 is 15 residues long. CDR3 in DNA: TGTGCCAGCAGTGACGGGGTTTTATCCTACAATGAGCAGTTCTTC. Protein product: CASSDGVLSYNEQFF.

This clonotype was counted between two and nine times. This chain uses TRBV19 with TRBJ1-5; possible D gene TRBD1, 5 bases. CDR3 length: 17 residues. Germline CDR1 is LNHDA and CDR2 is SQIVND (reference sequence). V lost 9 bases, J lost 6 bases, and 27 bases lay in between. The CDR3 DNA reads TGTGCCAGCGGCAAGCTTCCGGGTTTTCGCGACAGTCAGCCCCAGCATTTT. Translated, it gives CASGKLPGFRDSQPQHF.

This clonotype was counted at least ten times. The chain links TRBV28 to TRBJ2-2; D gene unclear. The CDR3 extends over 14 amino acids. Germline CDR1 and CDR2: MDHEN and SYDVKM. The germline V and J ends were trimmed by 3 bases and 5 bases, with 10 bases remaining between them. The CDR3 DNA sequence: TGTGCCAGCAGTTTGTCAACTTTTACCGGGGAGCTGTTTTTT. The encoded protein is CASSLSTFTGELFF.

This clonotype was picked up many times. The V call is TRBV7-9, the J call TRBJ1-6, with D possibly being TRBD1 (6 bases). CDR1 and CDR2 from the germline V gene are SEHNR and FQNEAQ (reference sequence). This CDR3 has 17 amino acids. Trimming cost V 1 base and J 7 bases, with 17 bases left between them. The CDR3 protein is CASSLVSSRTVNSPLHF. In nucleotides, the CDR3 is TGTGCCAGCAGCTTAGTAAGTTCGCGGACAGTAAATTCACCCCTCCACTTT.

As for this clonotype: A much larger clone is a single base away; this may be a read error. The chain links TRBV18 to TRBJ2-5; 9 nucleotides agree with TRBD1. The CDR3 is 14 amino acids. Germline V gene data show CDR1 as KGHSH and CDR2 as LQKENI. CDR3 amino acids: CSSSYRDREETQYF. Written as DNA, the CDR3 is TGTTCCAGCTCATACCGGGACAGGGAAGAGACCCAGTACTTC.

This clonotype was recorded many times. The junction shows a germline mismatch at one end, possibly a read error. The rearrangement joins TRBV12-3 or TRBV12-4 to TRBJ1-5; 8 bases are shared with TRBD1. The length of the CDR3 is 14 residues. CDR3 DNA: TGTGCCAGCAGTCTAGCAGACAGGGGTCAGCCCCAGCATTTT. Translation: CASSLADRGQPQHF.

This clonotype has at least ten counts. The CDR3 DNA reads as TGCGCCAGCAGTGTGACAAACCTCGCTGGGGCCAACGTCCTGACTTTC. This gives the protein CASSVTNLAGANVLTF. V gene TRBV5-1 combines with J gene TRBJ2-6; no firm D call. CDR1 is SGHRS and CDR2 is YFSETQ in the germline V gene. With 5 bases removed from V and 2 bases from J, the gap between germline ends came to 14 bases. The CDR3 totals 16 residues.